This T cell receptor beta chain was sequenced for a study of human CD8 memory T cell subsets. Germline lookup yields CDR1 SQVTM and CDR2 ANQGSEA. The CDR3 runs 16 residues. Notes on the study in general: Estimated Chao1 values suggested that diversity was greater among stem-like memory T cells than among precursor exhausted T cells. Effector memory subsets were less diverse than the similarly diverse stem-like memory and precursor exhausted subsets. Minimally overlapping with each other were the repertoires of precursor exhausted and stem-like memory T cells.

Regarding this clonotype: Its antigen is as yet unknown.

It was from buffy coats of healthy donors that the PBMC came. It was UMI-labeled 5' RACE by which the TCR beta libraries were made. TCRdb re-called the 5' RACE reads, yielding one record per CDR3 amino acid sequence without DNA. The sample data list about 4,300 distinct CDR3 sequences. The rearrangement joins TRBV29-1 to TRBJ2-1; TCRdb picks TRBD1, but there is no DNA to check that call. Sequencing used CD8+ T cells from PBMCs. This TCR was sampled from a human donor in good health. CDR3 region: CSVVTMGLGLSPGQFF.